This entry lists 29 T cell receptor beta chains sequenced from one sample in a study of siplizumab effects on memory and regulatory T cells (dated by TCRdb to about 2019). The protocol used for the library was the immunoSEQ multiplex PCR assay. In its TCRdb copy, this immuneACCESS table keeps in-frame sequences only and misses some clones. Where compared with another copy, unresolved V genes explain less than half of these, and the others have no known cause. This sample gives about 110,000 clones in total; 90% to 95% of them show up just once. Of the sample, under 0.75% is held by the ten largest clones. The source material was Tregs sorted from blood. Receptor source: a human donor in good health.

J is TRBJ2-3 and V is TRBV19, with no clear D. The CDR3 has 14 residues. V shed 3 bases and J shed 0 bases, with 7 bases lying between them. CDR1 is LNHDA, CDR2 SQIVND, per germline (reference sequence). In nucleotides, the CDR3 is TGTGCCAGTAGTATTCGGGCTAGCACAGATACGCAGTATTTT. Residues: CASSIRASTDTQYF.

The chain combines TRBV15 with TRBJ2-7; 8 nucleotides align to TRBD1. The CDR3 is 16 residues long. V was pared by 0 bases and J by 5 bases, with 9 bases of the junction left unmatched. Germline CDR1 and CDR2: LNHNV and YYDKDF (reference sequence). CDR3 in DNA: TGTGCCACCAGCAGAGATTTCGGACAGGGTTCCCACGAGCAGTACTTC. Protein product: CATSRDFGQGSHEQYF.

The chain is built from TRBV5-5 and TRBJ2-7; tentative D call: TRBD1 (6 bases). Germline V lookup: CDR1 SGHKS, CDR2 YYEKEE (reference sequence). CDR3 length equals 15 residues. Trimming removed 0 bases from V and 4 bases from J, with 14 bases in between. CDR3 region: CASSLEGRGMYEQYF. The CDR3 coding sequence is TGTGCCAGCAGCTTGGAGGGCAGGGGTATGTACGAGCAGTACTTC.

This chain connects TRBV19 to TRBJ2-7; perhaps TRBD2 as D (6 bases). Between the trimmed V and J ends, which lost 3 bases and 4 bases, there was a span of 28 bases. Germline assignment: CDR1 LNHDA and CDR2 SQIVND (reference sequence). The CDR3 totals 19 residues. The CDR3: CASSIGYLSFLPGRYEQYF. The DNA for the CDR3 is TGTGCCAGTAGTATTGGCTACCTTTCGTTTTTACCAGGGAGGTACGAGCAGTACTTC. The full variable domain, in which reference TRBV19 and TRBJ2-7 provide the parts outside the CDR3, is DGGITQSPKYLFRKEGQNVTLSCEQNLNHDAMYWYRQDPGQGLRLIYYSQIVNDFQKGDIAEGYSVSREKKESFPLTVTSAQKNPTAFYLCASSIGYLSFLPGRYEQYFGPGTRLTVT.

CDR3 nucleotides: TGTGCCATCACCTCGGGAGCGGGAGTTTATGAGCAGTTCTTC. Protein product: CAITSGAGVYEQFF. The chain couples TRBV10-3 to TRBJ2-1; TRBD2 aligns across 8 bases. The CDR3 consists of 14 residues. Germline V lookup: CDR1 ENHRY, CDR2 SYGVKD. V shed 7 bases and J 8 bases; nucleotides not matched to a gene: 10.

V and J are TRBV16 and TRBJ1-1; D gene ambiguous. CDR3 size: 15 residues. V was clipped by 2 bases and J by 5 bases, with 15 bases between them. Looked up from germline, CDR1 is KGHSY and CDR2 is FQNENV. CDR3 DNA sequence: TGTGCCAGCAGCCAACTTTCGGTCCTAGGGACTGAAGCTTTCTTT. Protein: CASSQLSVLGTEAFF.

The table lists this clone with a few counts. The chain is built from TRBV14 and TRBJ1-4, with 7 nucleotides matching TRBD1. The CDR3 totals 16 residues. Germline V CDR1 and CDR2: SGHDN, FVKESK. Trimming cost V 4 bases and J 3 bases; bases outside gene matches: 8. CDR3 bases: TGTGCCAGCAGCCTAGTTTTCGGGACAGCTAATGAAAAACTGTTTTTT. Amino acids: CASSLVFGTANEKLFF.

The rearrangement joins TRBV5-5 to TRBJ1-2; no clear D gene. Germline CDR1 and CDR2: SGHKS and YYEKEE (reference sequence). This CDR3 is 15 amino acids long. Trimming left V 0 bases short and J 3 bases short, with 12 bases between. This CDR3 reads CASSLAAPVHYGYTF. The CDR3 region has the DNA TGTGCCAGCAGCTTGGCCGCTCCGGTCCACTATGGCTACACCTTC.

The V gene is TRBV6-5, the J gene TRBJ2-1, with 13 bases that match TRBD2. Trimming cost V 6 bases and J 5 bases; bases outside gene matches: 4. In germline, CDR1 is MNHEY, CDR2 SVGAGI. The CDR3 has 15 amino acids. The CDR3 bases are TGTGCCAGCAGCCTGGGACTAGCGGGGCACAATGAGCAGTTCTTC. As protein: CASSLGLAGHNEQFF.

This chain links TRBV28 with TRBJ2-7, with 7 bases that match TRBD2. V was clipped by 3 bases and J by 0 bases; unmatched bases: 14. Germline V gene sequence: CDR1 MDHEN, CDR2 SYDVKM. The CDR3 contains 18 residues. The CDR3 reads CASSFGLAEGTSSYEQYF. CDR3 coding DNA: TGTGCCAGCAGTTTCGGCCTAGCGGAGGGAACCAGCTCCTACGAGCAGTACTTC. The full variable domain, its missing parts supplied by reference TRBV28 and TRBJ2-7, is DVKVTQSSRYLVKRTGEKVFLECVQDMDHENMFWYRQDPGLGLRLIYFSYDVKMKEKGDIPEGYSVSREKKERFSLILESASTNQTSMYLCASSFGLAEGTSSYEQYFGPGTRLTVT.

The chain recombines TRBV19 with TRBJ2-7; 8 positions match TRBD2. The length of the CDR3 is 15 residues. V dropped 2 bases and J dropped 3; count of bases not matched to a gene: 6. Germline V gives CDR1 LNHDA, CDR2 SQIVND (reference sequence). The CDR3 loop is CASSIWGSGGYEQYF. Written as DNA, the CDR3 is TGTGCCAGTAGTATATGGGGAAGCGGGGGCTACGAGCAGTACTTC.

The CDR3 sequence: CSVVTFSPTYEQYF. CDR3 nucleotide sequence: TGCAGCGTTGTGACCTTTAGCCCAACCTACGAGCAGTACTTC. The chain couples TRBV29-1 to TRBJ2-7, with D unresolved. The CDR3 spans 14 residues. Trimming shortened V by 4 bases and J by 2 bases, and 15 bases separated the two germline ends. Per germline, CDR1 SQVTM and CDR2 ANQGSEA.

A single count supports this clone. This chain connects TRBV2 to TRBJ2-1; the match to TRBD2 covers 7 bases. This CDR3 region has 13 residues. J lost 4 bases, V lost 8 bases, and 5 bases had no gene match. Germline V lookup: CDR1 SNHLY, CDR2 FYNNEI. The CDR3 region has the DNA TGTGCCAGCTCGGCTAGCGGATACAATGAGCAGTTCTTC. Its translation: CASSASGYNEQFF.

CDR3 DNA: TGTGCCAGCAGTGAAAATGTCGGGACTAGGAAGTTCTTC. Translation gives CASSENVGTRKFF. The V call is TRBV6-4, the J call TRBJ2-1; 8 bases match TRBD2. The CDR3 totals 13 residues. Per the germline V gene, CDR1 is MRHNA and CDR2 is SNTAGT. After removal of 3 bases from V and 14 bases from J, the junction contained 9 bases not matched to a gene.

This clone was counted once. V is TRBV29-1 and J is TRBJ1-2; 8 bases are a match to TRBD1. Germline assignment: CDR1 SQVTM and CDR2 ANQGSEA. J gave up 4 bases and V 4 bases, and 5 bases lay outside the gene matches. The CDR3 spans 13 residues. The CDR3 is CSVAPDRVYGYTF. CDR3 in DNA: TGCAGCGTTGCCCCGGACAGGGTCTATGGCTACACCTTC.

The V call is TRBV15, the J call TRBJ1-5; TRBD1 matches 8 bases. The CDR3 covers 15 residues. The germline CDR1 and CDR2 sequences are LNHNV and YYDKDF (reference sequence). The trim removed 8 bases at V and 0 bases at J, leaving 6 bases unmatched. The CDR3 protein is CATATDRDSNQPQHF. CDR3 DNA: TGTGCCACCGCGACGGACAGGGATAGCAATCAGCCCCAGCATTTT. The whole variable domain, remainder taken from reference TRBV15 and TRBJ1-5, is DAMVIQNPRYQVTQFGKPVTLSCSQTLNHNVMYWYQQKSSQAPKLLFHYYDKDFNNEADTPDNFQSRRPNTSFCFLDIRSPGLGDTAMYLCATATDRDSNQPQHFGDGTRLSIL.

This clone was seen just once. V gene TRBV5-1 combines with J gene TRBJ1-2; D is possibly TRBD1 (5 bases). Germline V gene sequence: CDR1 SGHRS, CDR2 YFSETQ. The CDR3 extends over 15 amino acids. Trimming shortened V by 2 bases and J by 2 bases, and 13 bases separated the two germline ends. CDR3 in DNA: TGCGCCAGCAGCTTATTCGACAGTACGAACTATGGCTACACCTTC. Amino acid sequence: CASSLFDSTNYGYTF. Drawing the rest from reference TRBV5-1 and TRBJ1-2, the complete variable domain is KAGVTQTPRYLIKTRGQQVTLSCSPISGHRSVSWYQQTPGQGLQFLFEYFSETQRNKGNFPGRFSGRQFSNSRSEMNVSTLELGDSALYLCASSLFDSTNYGYTFGSGTRLTVV.

Comments on this clone: At one of its ends the junction is not consistent with the germline gene, which may arise from a read error. The chain joins TRBV5-1 to TRBJ1-6; 7 bases fit TRBD1. Germline loops: CDR1 SGHRS, CDR2 YFSETQ. The CDR3 totals 14 residues. For the CDR3, the DNA is TGCGCCAGCACCTTGGGACAGCCAAATTCACCCCTCCACTTT. Protein sequence: CASTLGQPNSPLHF.

The chain has TRBV27 and TRBJ2-3, with D possibly TRBD2 on 6 matching bases. From germline, CDR1 is MNHEY and CDR2 SMNVEV (reference sequence). CDR3 length: 12 residues. V was clipped by 4 bases and J by 7 bases, with 9 bases between them. The CDR3 loop is CASSSGLHTQYF. DNA for the CDR3: TGTGCCAGCAGTTCGGGACTCCATACGCAGTATTTT.

The chain recombines TRBV2 with TRBJ2-5; 14 positions match TRBD2. The CDR3 totals 15 residues. Germline V gives CDR1 SNHLY, CDR2 FYNNEI. V lost 6 bases and J lost 1; bases outside the gene matches: 1. This CDR3 reads CASSGTSGSQETQYF. The CDR3 DNA is TGTGCCAGCAGCGGGACTAGCGGGAGCCAAGAGACCCAGTACTTC.

This chain connects TRBV19 to TRBJ1-2; no reliable D call. This CDR3 has 13 amino acids. The V gene lost 2 bases and the J gene lost 4 bases, with 8 bases spanning the gap. From germline, CDR1 is LNHDA and CDR2 SQIVND (reference sequence). Here the CDR3 DNA reads TGTGCCAGTAGTATACAGGCTACCTATGGCTACACCTTC. Its translation: CASSIQATYGYTF.

V and J are TRBV5-1 and TRBJ2-5; 8 bases line up with TRBD2. The ends lost 5 bases at V and 2 bases at J; junction bases unmatched: 8. From germline, CDR1 is SGHRS and CDR2 YFSETQ. There are 15 residues in the CDR3. CDR3 residues: CASRIAGSLQETQYF. The CDR3 DNA sequence: TGCGCCAGCAGGATAGCGGGATCCCTACAAGAGACCCAGTACTTC.

This clone appeared a few times. The chain recombines TRBV12-5 with TRBJ1-5; D is uncertain. The V gene lost 5 bases and the J gene lost 7 bases, with 9 bases spanning the gap. This CDR3 has 12 amino acids. Germline V CDR1 and CDR2: LGHNT, FRNRAP. CDR3 protein: CASGLPGQPQHF. As DNA, the CDR3 is TGTGCTAGTGGTCTCCCCGGGCAGCCCCAGCATTTT.

J is TRBJ1-1 and V is TRBV9, with D unresolved. This CDR3 is 14 amino acids long. V lost 7 bases and J lost 4, with 17 bases in between. Germline-derived CDR1 and CDR2 are SGDLS and YYNGEE. The CDR3 coding sequence is TGTGCCAGCCCTCCCCCGGGAGCGGGCACTGAAGCTTTCTTT. This encodes CASPPPGAGTEAFF.

This clone was detected a few times. V usage is TRBV2 and J usage is TRBJ2-7; D might be TRBD2 (6 bases). Germline CDR1 and CDR2: SNHLY and FYNNEI. The V end was cut by 8 bases, the J end by 7 bases, with 15 bases between. The CDR3 is 12 amino acids. The CDR3 region has the DNA TGTGCCAGCGGCGGGGACGCGGGTGAGCAGTACTTC. Protein product: CASGGDAGEQYF. Using reference TRBV2 and TRBJ2-7 for the parts outside the CDR3, the full variable domain is EPEVTQTPSHQVTQMGQEVILRCVPISNHLYFYWYRQILGQKVEFLVSFYNNEISEKSEIFDDQFSVERPDGSNFTLKIRSTKLEDSAMYFCASGGDAGEQYFGPGTRLTVT.

The chain couples TRBV27 to TRBJ2-5; a weak D match, TRBD2 (6 bases). The CDR3 runs to 16 residues. The germline V gene encodes CDR1 MNHEY and CDR2 SMNVEV (reference sequence). Trimming cost V 3 bases and J 2 bases, with 16 bases left between them. This CDR3 reads CASSLGYGEVQETQYF. As DNA, the CDR3 is TGTGCCAGCAGTTTGGGGTACGGGGAGGTACAAGAGACCCAGTACTTC.

The chain carries TRBV5-1 and TRBJ1-3; D is unclear. Germline V gives CDR1 SGHRS, CDR2 YFSETQ. V shed 4 bases and J shed 0 bases, with 11 bases lying between them. This CDR3 is built from 15 residues. As DNA, the CDR3 is TGCGCCAGCAGCCCAGCAGCGAGCTCTGGAAACACCATATATTTT. Protein sequence: CASSPAASSGNTIYF.

The rearrangement links TRBV19 to TRBJ1-2; D is unresolved. Germline CDR1 LNHDA, CDR2 SQIVND (reference sequence). The ends were cut back, 7 bases at V and 0 bases at J, with 12 bases in the middle. The CDR3 length is 14 residues. The CDR3 region has the DNA TGTGCCAGTACCCCCGGGCGAGCTAACTATGGCTACACCTTC. This gives the protein CASTPGRANYGYTF.

The chain recombines TRBV29-1 with TRBJ1-1, with D possibly matching TRBD1 (6 bases). The V gene lost 7 bases and the J gene lost 1 base, with 7 bases spanning the gap. The CDR3 totals 11 residues. The V gene's germline CDR1 is SQVTM and CDR2 ANQGSEA. CDR3 coding DNA: TGCAGCGCGGACAGGAACACTGAAGCTTTCTTT. The encoded protein is CSADRNTEAFF.